A selection of T cell receptor beta chains follows, all from one sample in a study of T cell changes during pregnancy in multiple sclerosis. Method: immunoSEQ multiplex PCR; TCRdb's copy keeps in-frame clones and lacks some. The sample lists about 45,000 clones, 90% seen once, with about 0.65% in the top ten. Material: CD4+ T cells from peripheral blood mononuclear cells, obtained before pregnancy. All receptors come from a female donor with multiple sclerosis, enrolled in a pregnancy study. CDR3s include the opening cysteine and the closing phenylalanine or tryptophan. D genes are given only for firm matches. Rows may omit the clone size; those that give it use once, few, many or a size class.

d_gene	v_gene	len	j_gene	abundance	CDR3aa	CDR3nt
TRBD2	TRBV7-9	19	TRBJ2-3	NA	CASSLDYGLTSAHRDTQYF	TGTGCCAGCAGCTTAGATTACGGGCTAACTAGCGCCCACAGAGATACGCAGTATTTT
TRBD1	TRBV2	13	TRBJ2-5	NA	CASMGTGDGTQYF	TGTGCCAGCATGGGAACAGGGGACGGGACCCAGTACTTC
TRBD1	TRBV19	13	TRBJ1-2	few	CASSRGQGNGYTF	TGTGCCAGTAGTAGGGGACAGGGGAACGGCTACACCTTC
TRBD1	TRBV10-3	14	TRBJ1-1	NA	CAIRQTGLNTEAFF	TGTGCCATCAGGCAGACAGGGTTGAACACTGAAGCTTTCTTT
TRBD1	TRBV10-3	13	TRBJ1-3	NA	CATHRGSGNTIYF	TGTGCCACCCACAGGGGTTCTGGAAACACCATATATTTT
NA	TRBV2	13	TRBJ1-2	NA	CASSDVSNYGYTF	TGTGCCAGCAGTGATGTCAGTAACTATGGCTACACCTTC
TRBD1	TRBV7-2	15	TRBJ1-5	few	CASSPPGQGNQPQHF	TGTGCCAGCAGCCCCCCGGGACAGGGTAATCAGCCCCAGCATTTT
TRBD1	TRBV9	16	TRBJ2-2	NA	CASSVGTGARTGELFF	TGTGCCAGCAGCGTAGGGACAGGGGCCCGCACCGGGGAGCTGTTTTTT
TRBD1	TRBV11-3	17	TRBJ2-1	few	CASSLRRGDRRGNEQFF	TGTGCCAGCAGCTTAAGGAGGGGGGACAGGAGGGGCAATGAGCAGTTCTTC
NA	TRBV6-7	15	TRBJ2-1	NA	CASSTSSEYYNEQFF	TGTGCCAGCAGTACCTCTAGCGAATACTACAATGAGCAGTTCTTC
TRBD2	TRBV4-2	21	TRBJ2-3	NA	CASSQGLGLAGGWYGTDTQYF	TGTGCCAGCAGCCAAGGGCTTGGGCTAGCGGGAGGCTGGTACGGCACAGATACGCAGTATTTT
TRBD2	TRBV9	15	TRBJ2-5	NA	CASSFGLPGGETQYF	TGTGCCAGCAGCTTCGGACTCCCGGGGGGAGAGACCCAGTACTTC
NA	TRBV4-3	12	TRBJ2-1	NA	CASSQEEGEQFF	TGCGCCAGCAGCCAAGAGGAGGGTGAGCAGTTCTTC
NA	TRBV18	15	TRBJ2-7	NA	CASSPRGRSSYEQYF	TGTGCCAGCTCACCGCGGGGCAGGAGCTCCTACGAGCAGTACTTC
TRBD1	TRBV6-1	14	TRBJ2-5	NA	CASSTGAPQETQYF	TGTGCCAGCAGTACAGGGGCTCCCCAAGAGACCCAGTACTTC
NA	TRBV21-1	16	TRBJ2-3	NA	CASSKKTSGRADTQYF	TGTGCCAGCAGCAAGAAGACTAGCGGGAGGGCGGATACGCAGTATTTT
NA	TRBV19	16	TRBJ2-6	NA	CASSMTTPPGANVLTF	TGTGCCAGTAGTATGACGACTCCCCCCGGGGCCAACGTCCTGACTTTC